This TCR beta chain was documented in a study of T cells after yellow fever vaccination (dated by TCRdb to between 2018 and 2021). Notes on the research overall: The SMART-Seq v4 Ultra Low Input RNA kit was used to prepare libraries from fractions with low cell numbers. Blood was collected at multiple timepoints before and after primary and secondary immunization, and bulk PBMC replicates and cell subsets were isolated. Two healthy male donors, one aged 18 to 30 and one aged 30 to 40 years, made up the cohort. Bulk TCR alpha and beta repertoires were sequenced longitudinally to track T-cell clones before and after primary and booster YFV17D yellow fever vaccination.

The label giving this sample's treatment or condition can be read as: live attenuated yellow fever vaccine strain. Two biological replicates of bulk PBMCs were collected at each blood-draw timepoint. A standard Ficoll-Paque protocol was used to isolate PBMCs from peripheral blood. TriZol was used to extract RNA from bulk PBMCs, CD4 and CD8 fractions, and dextramer-positive and dextramer-negative fractions. The full study reports these points: The secondary T-cell response was found to be weaker but faster than the primary response, with a peak reached on day 5 rather than on day 15. Most clones expanded after primary vaccination were re-detected after the booster (96% of CD4 and approximately 85% of CD8), suggesting broad memory maintenance. The study included only two donors, which limits how far the findings can be generalized. Computational filtering was needed because FACS-sorted repertoires could contain abundant contaminating clonotypes from the bulk population. A small share of clonotypes occurred in both CD4 and CD8 compartments, likely arising from convergent recombination.

This clonotype was observed a few times. It has no known antigen specificity. Base qualities are missing; no much larger clone stands one base away. Synthesis of TCR cDNA relied on 5'RACE template switching, a step that introduced a universal primer site along with unique molecular identifiers. cDNA synthesis was primed from both the TCR alpha and TCR beta constant segments. Libraries were amplified in two PCR steps, with sample barcodes and sequencing adapters added in the second step. Sequencing of libraries was performed on Illumina HiSeq 2500 (2x100 bp) or NovaSeq (2x150 bp). The original methods were these. MIGEC was used to demultiplex reads and collapse the reads into UMI consensus sequences, and MiXCR was used for V(D)J alignment. Using edgeR on replicate PBMC samples, clonotypes were called vaccine-responding if FDR was below 0.01 and the log2 fold change was above 5 up to day 15. Each bulk clonotype was labeled CD4 or CD8 based on which sequenced repertoire, CD4 or CD8, contained the clonotype at higher abundance. The public sequencing data were trimmed at Q25 with fastp and processed into clonotypes with MiXCR by TCRdb, which kept only in-frame beta chains. Rows matching on CDR3 protein sequence are summarized as one entry with the most common DNA and genes. The V and J calls were determined by TCRdb, not by the authors. The sample table holds a few hundred thousand distinct CDR3 sequences, of which approximately 7% were seen once. The ten largest make up over 15% of the sample.

For CDR1 and CDR2, the germline V gene lists SGHVS and FNYEAQ. Trimming costs V 2 bases and J 5 bases, and their ends lie 13 bases apart. The CDR3 numbers 15 residues from cysteine through phenylalanine. CDR3 DNA only is kept here, 45 bases in frame from base 1. The source was PBMCs, collected about 49 days after the first yellow fever vaccination. The receptor was isolated from a man aged 18 to 35 who received the YFV17D yellow fever vaccine. The V gene is TRBV7-6 and the J gene is TRBJ1-5, with the D gene not clear enough to name. Read as DNA, the sequence is TGTGCCAGCAGCTTAATTTCCGGTATCGATCAGCCCCAGCATTTT. The translation is CASSLISGIDQPQHF.